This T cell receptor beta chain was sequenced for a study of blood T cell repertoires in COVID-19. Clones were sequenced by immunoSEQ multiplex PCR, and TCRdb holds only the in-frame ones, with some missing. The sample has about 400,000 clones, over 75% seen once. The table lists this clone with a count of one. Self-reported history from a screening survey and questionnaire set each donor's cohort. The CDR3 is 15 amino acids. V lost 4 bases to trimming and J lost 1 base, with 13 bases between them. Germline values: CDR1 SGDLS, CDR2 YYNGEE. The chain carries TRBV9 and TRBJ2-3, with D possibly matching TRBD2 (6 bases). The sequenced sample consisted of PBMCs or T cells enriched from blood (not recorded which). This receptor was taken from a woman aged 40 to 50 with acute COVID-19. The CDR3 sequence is CASSFRDFRTDTQYF. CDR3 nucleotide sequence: TGTGCCAGCAGCTTCCGGGACTTCCGCACAGATACGCAGTATTTT.